This T cell receptor beta chain was documented in a study of blood T cell repertoires in COVID-19. Everyone who took part was roughly 18 to 89 years old, and they came from 20 to 25 US areas. Assay used: immunoSEQ multiplex PCR; TCRdb lists only in-frame clones, some missing. The sample lists almost 65,000 clones, 85% to 90% occurring once. Germline V gene data show CDR1 as SGHAT and CDR2 as FQNNGV. This CDR3 has 15 residues. J gave up 7 bases and V 5 bases, and 8 bases lay outside the gene matches. V is TRBV11-2 and J is TRBJ1-4, with 9 bases matching TRBD1. Material: PBMCs or T cells enriched from blood (not recorded which). This TCR derives from a woman in her thirties or forties who had recovered from COVID-19. CDR3 in amino acids: CASSPGTGYGEKLFF. DNA of the CDR3: TGTGCCAGCAGCCCCGGGACAGGGTATGGTGAAAAACTGTTTTTT.